The 28 T cell receptor beta chains below were found in one sample sequenced in a study of shared clonotypes between healthy human individuals. The protocol was immunoSEQ multiplex PCR, while the TCRdb copy is restricted to in-frame clones and leaves out a portion. The table shows about a million clones, with approximately 70% occurring only once. The specimen was memory CD4+ T cells sorted from blood. Indicated subset: CD45RA-negative fraction. Receptors were obtained from a man between 18 and 29 years old in good health.

The V gene is TRBV29-1, the J gene TRBJ1-1; D gene ambiguous. Per germline, CDR1 SQVTM and CDR2 ANQGSEA. Trimming removed 7 bases from V and 1 base from J, with 13 bases in between. The CDR3 covers 13 residues. The CDR3 loop is CSAEGSQNTEAFF. For the CDR3, the DNA is TGCAGCGCTGAGGGCTCACAGAACACTGAAGCTTTCTTT.

The gene calls are TRBV6-1 and TRBJ2-2, with D uncertain. The germline V and J ends were trimmed by 5 bases and 5 bases, with 9 bases remaining between them. The CDR3 spans 13 residues. Per germline, CDR1 MNHNS and CDR2 SASEGT. CDR3 sequence: CASSLGYTGELFF. In nucleotides, the CDR3 is TGTGCCAGCAGTTTGGGATATACCGGGGAGCTGTTTTTT.

This clone was detected only a few times. The rearrangement uses TRBV7-2 and TRBJ2-7; tentatively, D is TRBD2 (6 bases). The V end lost 4 bases, the J end lost 5 bases, and 18 bases lay between the germline ends. Per germline, CDR1 SGHTA and CDR2 FQGNSA. This CDR3 has 15 residues. The CDR3 spells CASSSGTGWGNEQYF. Written as DNA, the CDR3 is TGTGCCAGCAGCTCCGGGACTGGGTGGGGTAACGAGCAGTACTTC.

The J gene is TRBJ2-6, the V gene TRBV2; D gene uncertain. V was cut by 8 bases and J by 1 base, with 6 bases left in between. Germline V CDR1 and CDR2: SNHLY, FYNNEI. The CDR3 totals 13 residues. The CDR3 spells CASQLSGANVLTF. As DNA, the CDR3 is TGTGCCAGCCAACTATCTGGGGCCAACGTCCTGACTTTC.

This clone was counted once. This chain connects TRBV5-1 to TRBJ2-7; 14 bases map to TRBD2. With V trimmed by 6 bases and J by 12 bases, 8 bases remained unmatched. Germline loops: CDR1 SGHRS, CDR2 YFSETQ. The CDR3 is 13 amino acids. The CDR3 DNA sequence: TGCGCCAGCAAGACAGGGACTAGCGGGGGAGTGTACTTC. This codes for CASKTGTSGGVYF.

The J gene is TRBJ2-2, the V gene TRBV7-9; 7 bases are a match to TRBD1. The CDR3 covers 14 residues. After removal of 9 bases from V and 1 base from J, the junction contained 5 bases not matched to a gene. CDR1 is SEHNR and CDR2 is FQNEAQ in the germline V gene (reference sequence). CDR3 coding DNA: TGTGCCAGTGCCCGGACAGGGAACACCGGGGAGCTGTTTTTT. It codes for CASARTGNTGELFF.

Notes on this clone: Other DNA sequences in this specimen translate into the identical CDR3. The chain joins TRBV6-1 to TRBJ1-5; D not resolved. Germline V gene lookup returns CDR1 MNHNS and CDR2 SASEGT. The germline V and J ends were trimmed by 2 bases and 2 bases, with 7 bases remaining between them. The CDR3 spans 14 residues. The CDR3 DNA follows: TGTGCCAGCAGTGAAAGAACAGGCAATCAGCCCCAGCATTTT. Protein sequence: CASSERTGNQPQHF.

As to this clone: Other DNA sequences in this sample translate to the same CDR3. This chain links TRBV7-9 with TRBJ1-2, with D perhaps matching TRBD1 (5 bases). Trimming removed 5 bases at V and 1 base at J, with 11 bases between. The CDR3 sequence is 14 residues long. CDR1 is SEHNR, CDR2 FQNEAQ, per germline (reference sequence). As DNA, the CDR3 is TGTGCCAGCAGCGGGTCACAGGTTAACTATGGCTACACCTTC. Translation: CASSGSQVNYGYTF.

This chain uses TRBV28 with TRBJ2-2, with D perhaps matching TRBD1 (7 bases). This CDR3 has 16 residues. The V end was cut by 6 bases, the J end by 4 bases, with 18 bases between. CDR1 MDHEN and CDR2 SYDVKM come from the germline V gene. This CDR3 is CASRSQGGQGTGELFF. CDR3 coding DNA: TGTGCCAGCAGGTCTCAGGGGGGCCAAGGCACCGGGGAGCTGTTTTTT.

This clone came up a few times. This chain links TRBV7-2 with TRBJ2-7; D is possibly TRBD2 (6 bases). Trimming stripped 4 bases from V and 9 bases from J, with 19 bases between. CDR1 SGHTA and CDR2 FQGNSA come from the germline V gene. The CDR3 runs 14 residues. The CDR3 loop is CASSSSGLKSGQYF. The CDR3 DNA follows: TGTGCCAGCAGCTCTTCGGGACTCAAATCCGGGCAGTACTTC. The full variable domain, in which reference TRBV7-2 and TRBJ2-7 provide the parts outside the CDR3, is GAGVSQSPSNKVTEKGKDVELRCDPISGHTALYWYRQSLGQGLEFLIYFQGNSAPDKSGLPSDRFSAERTGGSVSTLTIQRTQQEDSAVYLCASSSSGLKSGQYFGPGTRLTVT.

DNA for the CDR3: TGTGCCACGGGGCCTGGGGCCAACGTCCTGACTTTC. Protein product: CATGPGANVLTF. The genes are TRBV28 and TRBJ2-6, with D tentatively TRBD1 or TRBD2 (5 bases each). Trimming took off 10 bases at V and 2 bases at J, with 6 bases between the two ends. CDR1 MDHEN and CDR2 SYDVKM come from the germline V gene. CDR3 length equals 12 residues.

The chain couples TRBV6-5 to TRBJ2-7; D remains unclear. This CDR3 contains 14 residues. Trimming stripped 6 bases from V and 0 bases from J, with 12 bases between. Germline V lookup: CDR1 MNHEY, CDR2 SVGAGI. Written as DNA, the CDR3 is TGTGCCAGCAGCCAGACACATAGCTCCTACGAGCAGTACTTC. The encoded protein is CASSQTHSSYEQYF.

V gene TRBV6-5 combines with J gene TRBJ2-5; possibly TRBD2 for D (5 bases). Trimming cost V 2 bases and J 5 bases, with 12 bases left between them. The CDR3 loop spans 14 amino acids. Germline V gene sequence: CDR1 MNHEY, CDR2 SVGAGI. The CDR3 nucleotides read TGTGCCAGCAGTTACGGAGGTAGTGGGGAGACCCAGTACTTC. Protein product: CASSYGGSGETQYF.

The chain employs TRBV5-1 and TRBJ2-1; TRBD2 aligns across 8 bases. Looked up from germline, CDR1 is SGHRS and CDR2 is YFSETQ. The trim removed 4 bases at V and 13 bases at J, leaving 4 bases unmatched. The CDR3 spans 11 residues. The CDR3 protein is CASSIGLAQFF. CDR3 sequence (DNA): TGCGCCAGCAGCATAGGACTAGCTCAGTTCTTC.

The V call is TRBV2, the J call TRBJ1-1; D perhaps matches TRBD1 (5 bases). CDR1 is SNHLY, CDR2 FYNNEI, per germline. V was shortened by 3 bases and J by 10 bases, with 18 bases between the two germline ends. The CDR3 length is 14 residues. For the CDR3, the DNA is TGTGCCAGCAGTGATCCCCGAATACAGGTTTTAGCTTTCTTT. It specifies CASSDPRIQVLAFF.

CDR3 sequence: CASSFYREYGYTF. CDR3 coding DNA: TGTGCCAGCAGTTTCTACAGGGAGTATGGCTACACCTTC. This chain connects TRBV27 to TRBJ1-2, with D possibly being TRBD1 (6 bases). The length of the CDR3 is 13 residues. Germline V gives CDR1 MNHEY, CDR2 SMNVEV (reference sequence). V was pared by 3 bases and J by 5 bases, with 10 bases between.

This chain links TRBV29-1 with TRBJ1-2, with TRBD1 identical over 7 bases. This CDR3 is 15 amino acids long. V lost 3 bases, J lost 8 bases, and 15 bases stayed unmatched. Per the germline V gene, CDR1 is SQVTM and CDR2 is ANQGSEA. The CDR3 reads CSVEKRGQGEIGYTF. The CDR3 bases are TGCAGCGTTGAGAAACGGGGCCAGGGGGAAATCGGCTACACCTTC.

The rearrangement joins TRBV5-4 to TRBJ2-1, with D possibly being TRBD2 (6 bases). V was cut by 4 bases and J by 4 bases, with 12 bases left in between. CDR1 SGHNT and CDR2 YYREEE come from the germline V gene (reference sequence). CDR3 length: 14 amino acids. The CDR3 DNA reads TGTGCCAGCAGCGAGGGACTGGAGTACAATGAGCAGTTCTTC. Amino acids: CASSEGLEYNEQFF. Based on the CDR3 plus reference TRBV5-4 and TRBJ2-1, the full variable domain is ETGVTQSPTHLIKTRGQQVTLRCSSQSGHNTVSWYQQALGQGPQFIFQYYREEENGRGNFPPRFSGLQFPNYSSELNVNALELDDSALYLCASSEGLEYNEQFFGPGTRLTVL.

To note about this clone: Distinct nucleotide sequences in the sample also encode this CDR3. The rearrangement joins TRBV5-4 to TRBJ2-3; 10 bases are a match to TRBD2. Per the germline V gene, CDR1 is SGHNT and CDR2 is YYREEE (reference sequence). This CDR3 has 16 residues. V gave up 1 base and J gave up 1 base; unmatched junction bases: 3. The CDR3 here is CASSLRLAGGTDTQYF. DNA for the CDR3: TGTGCCAGCAGCTTGAGGCTAGCGGGAGGCACAGATACGCAGTATTTT. The entire variable domain, with the rest obtained from reference TRBV5-4 and TRBJ2-3, is as follows: ETGVTQSPTHLIKTRGQQVTLRCSSQSGHNTVSWYQQALGQGPQFIFQYYREEENGRGNFPPRFSGLQFPNYSSELNVNALELDDSALYLCASSLRLAGGTDTQYFGPGTRLTVL.

The chain combines TRBV18 with TRBJ2-7; weak D call: TRBD1 (5 bases). Germline loops: CDR1 KGHSH, CDR2 LQKENI. The CDR3 totals 12 residues. V lost 3 bases and J 6 bases, leaving 9 bases between the germline ends. The CDR3: CASSPRVGEQYF. The CDR3 bases are TGTGCCAGCTCACCCAGGGTTGGCGAGCAGTACTTC.

The chain employs TRBV11-2 and TRBJ2-2, with 13 bases fitting TRBD2. From germline, CDR1 is SGHAT and CDR2 FQNNGV. There are 17 residues in the CDR3. Trimming took 5 bases from V and 4 from J; bases not matched to a gene: 7. In nucleotides, the CDR3 is TGTGCCAGCAGCGCAGCGACTAGCGGGGGGTCCACCGGGGAGCTGTTTTTT. Protein: CASSAATSGGSTGELFF. The full variable domain, rest sourced from reference TRBV11-2 and TRBJ2-2, is EAGVAQSPRYKIIEKRQSVAFWCNPISGHATLYWYQQILGQGPKLLIQFQNNGVVDDSQLPKDRFSAERLKGVDSTLKIQPAKLEDSAVYLCASSAATSGGSTGELFFGEGSRLTVL.

This clone was seen only once. The chain recombines TRBV5-4 with TRBJ2-7; 7 positions match TRBD1. Trimming removed 5 bases from V and 2 bases from J; junction bases left unmatched: 7. This CDR3 spans 14 amino acids. The germline gives CDR1 SGHNT, CDR2 YYREEE (reference sequence). CDR3 residues: CASSRVGTAYEQYF. DNA of the CDR3: TGTGCCAGCAGTCGAGTAGGGACAGCCTACGAGCAGTACTTC.

V and J are TRBV19 and TRBJ2-3; 11 bases are a match to TRBD2. The V gene's germline CDR1 is LNHDA and CDR2 SQIVND (reference sequence). V shed 7 bases, J shed 1 base, and the junction held 7 bases outside the gene matches. The CDR3 contains 16 residues. CDR3 amino acids: CASKETSGVRTDTQYF. The CDR3 DNA reads as TGTGCCAGTAAGGAGACTAGCGGGGTTCGCACAGATACGCAGTATTTT.

This clone has only a few counts. This sequence joins TRBV19 and TRBJ1-6; perhaps TRBD1 as D (5 bases). The CDR3 loop spans 15 amino acids. V was clipped by 4 bases and J by 7 bases, with 14 bases between them. The germline V gene has CDR1 LNHDA and CDR2 SQIVND (reference sequence). The CDR3 DNA reads TGTGCCAGTAGTACCACTCAGGGATCGAATTCACCCCTCCACTTT. Residues: CASSTTQGSNSPLHF.

This clone was counted a single time. The chain joins TRBV15 to TRBJ2-7, with 8 bases lining up with TRBD2. The CDR3 has 16 amino acids. Germline trimming cut 2 bases from V and 2 bases from J; bases unmatched to any gene: 8. Germline V gene lookup returns CDR1 LNHNV and CDR2 YYDKDF (reference sequence). This chain's CDR3 is CATSRRSGSIPYEQYF. The CDR3 DNA is TGTGCCACCAGCAGAAGAAGCGGGAGTATACCCTACGAGCAGTACTTC.

The chain recombines TRBV19 with TRBJ1-1; D not certain. CDR1 is LNHDA, CDR2 SQIVND, per germline (reference sequence). This CDR3 region has 14 residues. Trimming stripped 3 bases from V and 0 bases from J, with 8 bases between. The CDR3 spells CASSMEEVNTEAFF. Here the CDR3 DNA reads TGTGCCAGTAGTATGGAAGAGGTGAACACTGAAGCTTTCTTT.

The table lists this clone with a few counts. The same CDR3 can be traced to other DNA sequences in this sample. The gene calls are TRBV7-3 and TRBJ2-5; D remains unclear. This CDR3 contains 13 residues. The germline V and J ends were trimmed by 5 bases and 1 base, with 8 bases remaining between them. Germline V gene sequence: CDR1 SGHTA, CDR2 FQGTGA. CDR3 loop: CASSRTSQETQYF. The CDR3 nucleotides are TGTGCCAGCAGCCGGACGTCCCAAGAGACCCAGTACTTC.

V and J are TRBV2 and TRBJ2-1; TRBD2 matches 10 bases. Germline assignment: CDR1 SNHLY and CDR2 FYNNEI. With V trimmed by 3 bases and J by 8 bases, 4 bases remained unmatched. The CDR3 sequence is 14 residues long. CDR3 in amino acids: CASSEGTSVYEQFF. The CDR3 region has the DNA TGTGCCAGCAGTGAGGGGACTAGCGTCTATGAGCAGTTCTTC.